This T cell receptor beta chain was sequenced in a study of blood T cell repertoires in COVID-19. Study details: PBMCs, B-cell-depleted T cells, or T cells were the source of the cDNA or gDNA that made up the material.

This clone was seen a few times. Per the original data handling: Amplification from reference gene primers served as the basis for estimated nucleated cell counts. Repertoires were generated with immunoSEQ multiplex PCR, while TCRdb's copy carries only in-frame clones and drops some. That table furnishes V, J and clone size, whereas the DNA furnished D and trimming. The sample yields about 97,000 clones, roughly 92% seen once. This CDR3 spans 13 amino acids. Germline assignment: CDR1 MNHNS and CDR2 SASEGT. Trimming at V came to 3 bases and at J to 11 bases, leaving 7 bases not matched to a gene. The TCR comes from a woman in her fifties or sixties with COVID-19, enrolled during active disease. V usage is TRBV6-1 and J usage is TRBJ1-1; TRBD1 aligns across 9 bases. The sequenced sample consisted of peripheral blood. CDR3 amino acids: CASSEGQGTRAFF. DNA for the CDR3: TGTGCCAGCAGTGAGGGACAGGGCACTAGGGCTTTCTTT.